This TCR beta chain is from a study of cytomegalovirus exposure and HLA in healthy donors. PCR involved 60 Vbeta and 13 Jbeta primers. The repertoire was sequenced with immunoSEQ multiplex PCR; TCRdb's copy has only in-frame clones and lacks some. The sample consists of about 160,000 clones, approximately 85% of them appearing once. Germline CDR1 MGHRA, CDR2 YSYEKL. The CDR3 is 15 amino acids. V lost 5 bases to trimming and J lost 7 bases, with 17 bases between them. The TCR was taken from a man aged 18-30 years in good health and CMV-seropositive. The sequencing input was PBMCs. The chain uses TRBV4-1 and TRBJ1-4; unclear D gene. The CDR3 here is CASSSFALTLEKLFF. The CDR3 bases are TGCGCCAGCAGCAGTTTCGCCCTAACCCTTGAAAAACTGTTTTTT.